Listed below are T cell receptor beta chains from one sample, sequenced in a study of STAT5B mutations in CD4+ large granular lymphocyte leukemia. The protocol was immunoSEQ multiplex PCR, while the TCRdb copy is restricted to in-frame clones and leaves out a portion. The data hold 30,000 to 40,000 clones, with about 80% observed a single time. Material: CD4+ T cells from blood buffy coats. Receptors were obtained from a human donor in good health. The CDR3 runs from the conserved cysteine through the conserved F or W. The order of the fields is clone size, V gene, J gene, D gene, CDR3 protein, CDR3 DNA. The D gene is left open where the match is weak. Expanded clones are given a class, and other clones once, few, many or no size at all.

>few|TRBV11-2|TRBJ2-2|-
CASSFRWNTGELFF
TGTGCCAGCAGCTTTCGGTGGAACACCGGGGAGCTGTTTTTT
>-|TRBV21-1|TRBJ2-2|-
CASSKRTGTFANTGELFF
TGTGCCAGCAGCAAGCGGACAGGGACTTTCGCGAACACCGGGGAGCTGTTTTTT
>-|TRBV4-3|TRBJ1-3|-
CASSQTLTGNTIYF
TGCGCCAGCAGCCAAACCCTTACTGGAAACACCATATATTTT
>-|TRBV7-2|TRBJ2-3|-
CASSLLGGSTDTQYF
TGTGCCAGCAGCTTACTTGGGGGCTCCACAGATACGCAGTATTTT
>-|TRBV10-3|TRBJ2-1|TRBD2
CAISERGGSYNEQFF
TGTGCCATCAGTGAACGGGGGGGCTCCTACAATGAGCAGTTCTTC
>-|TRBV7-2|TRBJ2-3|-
CASSLGVGRGDTQYF
TGTGCCAGCAGCTTAGGTGTGGGCCGTGGAGATACGCAGTATTTT
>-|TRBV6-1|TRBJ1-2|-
CASSPNSNYGYTF
TGTGCCAGTTCACCGAACAGCAACTATGGCTACACCTTC
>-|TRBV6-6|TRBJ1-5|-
CASSYSLNQPQHF
TGTGCCAGCAGTTACAGTCTCAATCAGCCCCAGCATTTT
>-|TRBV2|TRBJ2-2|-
CASRDGELFF
TGTGCCAGCAGGGACGGGGAGCTGTTTTTT
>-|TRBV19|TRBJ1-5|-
CASSIRPSGVQQPQHF
TGTGCCAGTAGTATACGTCCTTCAGGGGTCCAACAGCCCCAGCATTTT
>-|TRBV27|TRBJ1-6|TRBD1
CASSLWDRTYNSPLHF
TGTGCCAGCAGTTTATGGGACAGAACCTATAATTCACCCCTCCACTTT
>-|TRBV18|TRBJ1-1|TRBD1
CASSQGAGTEAFF
TGTGCCAGCTCGCAGGGGGCCGGTACTGAAGCTTTCTTT
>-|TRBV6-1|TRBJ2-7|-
CASSEAGRAQYF
TGTGCCAGCAGTGAAGCGGGAAGAGCGCAGTACTTC
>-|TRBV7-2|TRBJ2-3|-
CASSPGRVWGFADTQYF
TGTGCCAGCAGCCCGGGGCGGGTATGGGGATTCGCAGATACGCAGTATTTT
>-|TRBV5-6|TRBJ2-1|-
CASSLTRVSEQFF
TGTGCCAGCAGCCTTACCAGGGTCAGTGAGCAGTTCTTC
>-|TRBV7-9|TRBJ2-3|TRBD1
CASSRTGTGGRADTQYF
TGTGCCAGCAGCCGTACCGGGACAGGGGGCCGGGCAGATACGCAGTATTTT
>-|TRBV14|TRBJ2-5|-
CASSQRRGQETQYF
TGTGCCAGCAGCCAGCGTCGGGGCCAAGAGACCCAGTACTTC
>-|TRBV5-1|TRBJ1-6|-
CASSLGMGSNSPLHF
TGCGCCAGCAGCTTGGGAATGGGGAGTAATTCACCCCTCCACTTT
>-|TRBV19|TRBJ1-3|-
CASRYRAFSGNTIYF
TGTGCCAGTAGATACCGGGCCTTCTCTGGAAACACCATATATTTT
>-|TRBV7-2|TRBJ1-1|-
CASSRSGTIGTEAFF
TGTGCCAGCAGCAGATCCGGGACCATCGGCACTGAAGCTTTCTTT
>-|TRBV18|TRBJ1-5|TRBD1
CASSSGTGDNQPQHF
TGTGCCAGCTCGTCCGGGACAGGGGACAATCAGCCCCAGCATTTT
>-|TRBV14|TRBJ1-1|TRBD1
CASSQHTGATGAEAFF
TGTGCCAGCAGCCAACACACAGGGGCTACTGGGGCTGAAGCTTTCTTT
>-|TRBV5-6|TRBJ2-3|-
CASSPPGGPKTTQYF
TGTGCCAGCAGCCCCCCAGGGGGGCCCAAGACGACGCAGTATTTT
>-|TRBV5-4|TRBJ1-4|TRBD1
CASSKDRGLFREKLFF
TGTGCCAGCAGCAAGGACAGGGGCCTTTTCAGAGAAAAACTGTTTTTT
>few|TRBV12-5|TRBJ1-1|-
CASGLGNLNTEAFF
TGTGCTAGTGGTTTGGGGAATCTGAACACTGAAGCTTTCTTT
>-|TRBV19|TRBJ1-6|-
CASSIPGEGSNSPLHF
TGTGCCAGTAGTATTCCAGGGGAGGGTAGTAATTCACCCCTCCACTTT
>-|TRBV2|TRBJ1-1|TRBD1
CASKRGTGNTEAFF
TGTGCCAGCAAACGAGGGACAGGGAACACTGAAGCTTTCTTT
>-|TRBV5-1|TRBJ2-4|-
CASSDRGDLLQYF
TGCGCCAGCAGCGACAGAGGGGACCTTCTTCAGTACTTC
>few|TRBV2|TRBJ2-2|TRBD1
CASSGTGGTGELFF
TGTGCCAGCAGTGGGACAGGGGGCACCGGGGAGCTGTTTTTT